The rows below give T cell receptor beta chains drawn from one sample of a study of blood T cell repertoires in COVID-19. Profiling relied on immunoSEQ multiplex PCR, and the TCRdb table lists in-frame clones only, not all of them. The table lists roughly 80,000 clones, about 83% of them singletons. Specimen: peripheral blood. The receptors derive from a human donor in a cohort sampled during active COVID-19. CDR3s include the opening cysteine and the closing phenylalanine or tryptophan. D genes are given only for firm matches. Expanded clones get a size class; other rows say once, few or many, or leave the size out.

TGTGCCAGCAGTTACTATCCAGCGGGAGAAGTGGAGACCCAGTACTTC	CASSYYPAGEVETQYF	TRBJ2-5	TRBV6-2/TRBV6-3	TRBD2	once
TGTGCCAGCAGCCGGGAATCGGGACAGCGCTCTGGAAACACCATATATTTT	CASSRESGQRSGNTIYF	TRBJ1-3	TRBV5-5	TRBD1	.
TGTGCCAGCAGTACAGGGGGCTATAATTCACCCCTCCACTTT	CASSTGGYNSPLHF	TRBJ1-6	TRBV28	TRBD1	.
TGTGCCAGCACCCGCGGGGGCCTTGAAGCTTTCTTT	CASTRGGLEAFF	TRBJ1-1	TRBV28	.	.
TGTGCCAGCAGCCAGGCCCTAACCGGGGGGCATAATTCACCCCTCCACTTT	CASSQALTGGHNSPLHF	TRBJ1-6	TRBV3-1/TRBV3-2	.	.
TGCGCCAGCAGCTTGGAAGTAGCGGGAGACTACGAGCAGTACTTC	CASSLEVAGDYEQYF	TRBJ2-7	TRBV5-1	TRBD2	.
TGTGCCAGCAGTTATCTTACAGGGGGCGCGCTGTACGAGCAGTACTTC	CASSYLTGGALYEQYF	TRBJ2-7	TRBV27	TRBD1	.
TGTGCCAGCACTCGCGGCGAAGCTTTCTTT	CASTRGEAFF	TRBJ1-1	TRBV2	.	.
TGTGCCAGCAGCGCCGCCGGGGGACGGTCAGATACGCAGTATTTT	CASSAAGGRSDTQYF	TRBJ2-3	TRBV7-8	.	.
TGTGCCAGCAGTGAAGCGCTTACGGGGGGGGGCACAGATACGCAGTATTTT	CASSEALTGGGTDTQYF	TRBJ2-3	TRBV2	TRBD2	.
TGTGCCAGCAGTTCTCAGGGCACAAGGATTAATGAGCAGTTCTTC	CASSSQGTRINEQFF	TRBJ2-1	TRBV28	.	.
TGTGCCAGCACCCTTAGCTCTGGGGCCAACGTCCTGACTTTC	CASTLSSGANVLTF	TRBJ2-6	TRBV11-2	.	once
TGTGCCAGCAGCGCACTCCAGGGCTCACCTTATTCACCCCTCCACTTT	CASSALQGSPYSPLHF	TRBJ1-6	TRBV9	.	.
TGTGCCAGTAGTACGCGGGGTGGCCCGGCGGAGCAGTACTTC	CASSTRGGPAEQYF	TRBJ2-7	TRBV19	.	.
TGTGCCAGCAGCTTAGGCGGGGGAGGTGAGACCCAGTACTTC	CASSLGGGGETQYF	TRBJ2-5	TRBV5-6	TRBD2	few
TGCGCCAGCAGCCAAGATTTGGAGGCCGGGACTAGCACCTACGAGCAGTACTTC	CASSQDLEAGTSTYEQYF	TRBJ2-7	TRBV4-1	TRBD2	few
TGTGCCAGCAGCGCCTCCGGGACTAGCGGGAAAGAGACCCAGTACTTC	CASSASGTSGKETQYF	TRBJ2-5	TRBV9	TRBD2	.
TGCGCCAGCAGCTTGGTGTGGACAGGGGTCCACGAGCAGTACTTC	CASSLVWTGVHEQYF	TRBJ2-7	TRBV5-1	TRBD1	.
TGCAGCGTTGAAGATAGGGGGTCTGGCTACACCTTC	CSVEDRGSGYTF	TRBJ1-2	TRBV29-1	.	.
TGTGCCAGCAGTGATTCGGGTAACCCTGAAGCTTTCTTT	CASSDSGNPEAFF	TRBJ1-1	TRBV2	.	once
TGCGCCAGCAGCCAGCCGTTGAGTCAGCCCCAGCATTTT	CASSQPLSQPQHF	TRBJ1-5	TRBV4-1	.	few
TGTGCCAGTAGCTACAGGGGAAGCAATCAGCCCCAGCATTTT	CASSYRGSNQPQHF	TRBJ1-5	TRBV19	TRBD1	.
TGTGCCAGCAAGGGCCCACAGGCGGTCACCGGGGAGCTGTTTTTT	CASKGPQAVTGELFF	TRBJ2-2	TRBV28	.	.
TGTGCCACACAGGGGGGCCCCTACAATGAGCAGTTCTTC	CATQGGPYNEQFF	TRBJ2-1	TRBV19	TRBD1	few
TGCGCCAGCATCGGGGGGCGGTTCAATGAGCAGTTCTTC	CASIGGRFNEQFF	TRBJ2-1	TRBV5-1	.	.
TGCGCCAGCAGCTCGGGGACTAGCGGGAGGGCCGGGTCTCGGGAGACCCAGTACTTC	CASSSGTSGRAGSRETQYF	TRBJ2-5	TRBV5-1	TRBD2	.
TGCAGCGCACATACTAGCGGGAGCACAGATACGCAGTATTTT	CSAHTSGSTDTQYF	TRBJ2-3	TRBV29-1	TRBD2	.
TGTGCCAGCAGTTTTGAAAGCAGGGGGCATGTCACTGAAGCTTTCTTT	CASSFESRGHVTEAFF	TRBJ1-1	TRBV28	TRBD1	.
TGTGCCAGCGGAACAGTGAAACTGTTTTTT	CASGTVKLFF	TRBJ1-4	TRBV28	.	once
TGTGCCAGCTCACCTTCGACAGGGGCTCGTACTGAAGCTTTCTTT	CASSPSTGARTEAFF	TRBJ1-1	TRBV18	TRBD1	.
TGTGCCAGCAGCCCCTTAGTTAACGAGCAGTACTTC	CASSPLVNEQYF	TRBJ2-7	TRBV7-8	.	.
TGTGCCAGCATACTAACGGGGAGCACAGATACGCAGTATTTT	CASILTGSTDTQYF	TRBJ2-3	TRBV7-9	.	.
TGTGCCAGCAGTGGAGACGGCTACAATGAGCAGTTCTTC	CASSGDGYNEQFF	TRBJ2-1	TRBV12-3/TRBV12-4	.	once
TGTGCCAGCAGCCCAGGGACAGCCCTCGGGGCCTACACCTTC	CASSPGTALGAYTF	TRBJ1-2	TRBV7-3	TRBD1	few
TGTGCCACCAGTGATTTGACAGCAACAAGCACAGATACGCAGTATTTT	CATSDLTATSTDTQYF	TRBJ2-3	TRBV24-1	.	.
TGTGCCAGTAGAACTAGCGGGGCTCGCGATGAGCAGTTCTTC	CASRTSGARDEQFF	TRBJ2-1	TRBV19	TRBD2	.
TGTGCCAGCAGCCCAACTAGCGGGACCCTGCCTGAGCAGTTCTTC	CASSPTSGTLPEQFF	TRBJ2-1	TRBV7-9	TRBD2	.
TGTGCCAGCAGTTACGTGGAAATGGGGGGCGAGCAGTACTTC	CASSYVEMGGEQYF	TRBJ2-7	TRBV6-5	.	.
TGCGCCAGCAGCCCGGACAGGTCCTACAATGAGCAGTTCTTC	CASSPDRSYNEQFF	TRBJ2-1	TRBV5-1	TRBD1	.
TGTGCCAGCAAACTAGCGGGGAAAGTCCCCTACAATGAGCAGTTCTTC	CASKLAGKVPYNEQFF	TRBJ2-1	TRBV13	TRBD2	.